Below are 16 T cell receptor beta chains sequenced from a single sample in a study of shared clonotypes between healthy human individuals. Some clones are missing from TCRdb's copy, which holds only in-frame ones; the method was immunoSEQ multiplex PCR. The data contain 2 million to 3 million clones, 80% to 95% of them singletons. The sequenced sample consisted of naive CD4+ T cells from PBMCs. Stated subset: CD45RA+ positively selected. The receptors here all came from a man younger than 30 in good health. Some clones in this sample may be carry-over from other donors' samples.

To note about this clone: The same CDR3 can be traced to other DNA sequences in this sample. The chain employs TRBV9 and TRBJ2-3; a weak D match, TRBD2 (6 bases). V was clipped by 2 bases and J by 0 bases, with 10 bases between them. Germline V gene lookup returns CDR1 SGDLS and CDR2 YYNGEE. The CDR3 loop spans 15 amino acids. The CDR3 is CASSVRGTSTDTQYF. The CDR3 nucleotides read TGTGCCAGCAGCGTTCGCGGGACTAGCACAGATACGCAGTATTTT.

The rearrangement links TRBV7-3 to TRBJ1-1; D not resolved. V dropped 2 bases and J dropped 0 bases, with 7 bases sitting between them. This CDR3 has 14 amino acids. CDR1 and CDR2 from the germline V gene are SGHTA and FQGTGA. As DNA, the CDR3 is TGTGCCAGCAGCTTAGGTCTCCTGAACACTGAAGCTTTCTTT. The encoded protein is CASSLGLLNTEAFF.

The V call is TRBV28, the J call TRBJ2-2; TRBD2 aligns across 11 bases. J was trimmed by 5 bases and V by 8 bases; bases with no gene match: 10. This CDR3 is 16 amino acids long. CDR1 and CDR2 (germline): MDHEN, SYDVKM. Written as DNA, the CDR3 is TGTGCCAGCTTTTCCCCGGGACTAGCGGCTACCGGGGAGCTGTTTTTT. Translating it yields CASFSPGLAATGELFF.

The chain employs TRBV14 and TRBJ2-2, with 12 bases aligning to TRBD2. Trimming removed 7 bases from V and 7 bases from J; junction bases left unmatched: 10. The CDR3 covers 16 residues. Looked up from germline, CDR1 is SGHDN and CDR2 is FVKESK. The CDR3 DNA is TGTGCCAGCACCCCGCTAGCGGGAGGGCCCGACGGGGAGCTGTTTTTT. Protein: CASTPLAGGPDGELFF.

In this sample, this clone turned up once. The CDR3 coding sequence is TGTGCCAGCTCGCGAGATAGCGGGAGGGTCTACGAGCAGTACTTC. It specifies CASSRDSGRVYEQYF. The rearrangement joins TRBV18 to TRBJ2-7, with 11 bases fitting TRBD2. The germline V gene encodes CDR1 KGHSH and CDR2 LQKENI. After removal of 6 bases from V and 3 bases from J, the junction contained 7 bases not matched to a gene. This CDR3 has 15 amino acids.

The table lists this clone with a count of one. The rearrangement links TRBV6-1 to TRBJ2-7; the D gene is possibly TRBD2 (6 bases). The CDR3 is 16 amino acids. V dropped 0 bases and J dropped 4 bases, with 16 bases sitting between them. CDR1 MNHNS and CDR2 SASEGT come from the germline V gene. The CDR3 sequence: CASSEARLALSYEQYF. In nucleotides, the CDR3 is TGTGCCAGCAGTGAAGCGCGGCTAGCGCTTTCGTACGAGCAGTACTTC.

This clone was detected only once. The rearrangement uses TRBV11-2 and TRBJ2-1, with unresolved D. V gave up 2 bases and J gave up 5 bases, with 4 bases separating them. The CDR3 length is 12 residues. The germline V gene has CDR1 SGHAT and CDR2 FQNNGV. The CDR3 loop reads CASSLHDNEQFF. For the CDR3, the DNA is TGTGCCAGCAGCTTACACGACAATGAGCAGTTCTTC.

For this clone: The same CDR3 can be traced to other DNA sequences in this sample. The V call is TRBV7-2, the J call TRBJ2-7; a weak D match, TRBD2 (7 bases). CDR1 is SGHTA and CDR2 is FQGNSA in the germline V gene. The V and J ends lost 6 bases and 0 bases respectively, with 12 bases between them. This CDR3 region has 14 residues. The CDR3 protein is CASSYREGSYEQYF. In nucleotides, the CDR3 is TGTGCCAGCAGTTACAGGGAGGGCTCCTACGAGCAGTACTTC.

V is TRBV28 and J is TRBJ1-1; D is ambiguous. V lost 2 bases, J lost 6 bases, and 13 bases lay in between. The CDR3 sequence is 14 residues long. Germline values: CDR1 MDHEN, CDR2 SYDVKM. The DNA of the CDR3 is TGTGCCAGCAGTTTACGGCCCGGGCGGGCTGAAGCTTTCTTT. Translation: CASSLRPGRAEAFF.

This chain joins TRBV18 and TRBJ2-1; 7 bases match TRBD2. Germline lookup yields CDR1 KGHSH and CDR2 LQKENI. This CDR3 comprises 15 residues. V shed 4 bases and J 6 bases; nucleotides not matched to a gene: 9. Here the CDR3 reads CASSLGGSLSNEQFF. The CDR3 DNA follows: TGTGCCAGCTCACTGGGCGGGAGTTTAAGCAATGAGCAGTTCTTC.

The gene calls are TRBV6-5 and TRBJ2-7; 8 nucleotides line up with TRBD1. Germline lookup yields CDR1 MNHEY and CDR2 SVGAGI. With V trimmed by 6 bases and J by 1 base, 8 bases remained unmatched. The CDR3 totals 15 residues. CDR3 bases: TGTGCCAGCAGAGCCATGGACAGGGCTTCCTACGAGCAGTACTTC. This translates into CASRAMDRASYEQYF.

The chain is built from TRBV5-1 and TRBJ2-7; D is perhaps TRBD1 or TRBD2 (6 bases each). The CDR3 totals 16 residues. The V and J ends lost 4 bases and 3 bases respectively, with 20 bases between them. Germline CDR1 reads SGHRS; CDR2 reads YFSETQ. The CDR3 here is CASSPGSGGLIYEQYF. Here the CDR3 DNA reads TGCGCCAGCAGCCCGGGGTCCGGGGGCCTTATCTACGAGCAGTACTTC.

CDR3 sequence: CASSSPPTYEQYF. CDR3 nucleotides: TGTGCCAGCAGCTCACCCCCGACATACGAGCAGTACTTC. The chain joins TRBV11-2 to TRBJ2-7; D is ambiguous. From germline, CDR1 is SGHAT and CDR2 FQNNGV. This CDR3 is built from 13 residues. V lost 4 bases to trimming and J lost 4 bases, with 11 bases between them.

The CDR3: CASSVLGTSGRTFSYEQYF. CDR3 DNA: TGTGCCAGCAGCGTCCTCGGGACTAGCGGGAGGACCTTCTCCTACGAGCAGTACTTC. The chain links TRBV7-2 to TRBJ2-7, with TRBD2 matching over 15 bases. After removal of 5 bases from V and 0 bases from J, the junction contained 11 bases not matched to a gene. The CDR3 extends over 19 amino acids. CDR1 is SGHTA and CDR2 is FQGNSA in the germline V gene.

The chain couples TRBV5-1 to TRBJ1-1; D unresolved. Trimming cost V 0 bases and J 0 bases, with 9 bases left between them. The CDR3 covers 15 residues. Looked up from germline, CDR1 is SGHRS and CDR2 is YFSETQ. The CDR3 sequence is CASSLGATMNTEAFF. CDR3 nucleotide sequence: TGCGCCAGCAGCTTGGGTGCCACCATGAACACTGAAGCTTTCTTT.

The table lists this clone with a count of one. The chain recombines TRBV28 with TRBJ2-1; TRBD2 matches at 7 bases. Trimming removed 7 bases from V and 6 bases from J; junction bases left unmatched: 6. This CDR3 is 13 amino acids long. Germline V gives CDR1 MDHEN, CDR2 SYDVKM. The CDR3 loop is CASISGLPNEQFF. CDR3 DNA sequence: TGTGCCAGCATTAGCGGGCTCCCCAATGAGCAGTTCTTC.